The clone carrying this T cell receptor beta chain was seen at least ten times. Its target is not known. These data are taken from a study of regulatory T cells in long-lasting Graves disease. Study findings and constraints: Among persistent patients, a larger number of public clonotypes were shared (around 2,700) than among newly diagnosed patients (roughly 970). TRBV28, TRBJ1-2 and TRBJ2-5 emerged as the favored segments in persistent disease.

This CDR3 spans 13 amino acids. V was clipped by 1 base and J by 3 bases, with 6 bases between them. Per the germline V gene, CDR1 is MNHNS and CDR2 is SASEGT. Library construction for TCR beta used iRepertoire HTBI primers and Arm-PCR of CDR3 regions. Each CDR3 protein is one row after TCRdb ran MiXCR on the multiplex PCR reads. Here the sample spans 540,000 or so distinct CDR3 sequences, about 14% being singletons. This sample's time point: newly diagnosed GD, antithyroid drugs for less than 3 months. Researchers made the TCR library from RNA that was extracted from PBMCs. EDTA tubes held roughly 8.1 milliliters of peripheral blood from each patient. The same data also went into a second study, on T cells in Graves' hyperthyroidism and ophthalmopathy. Per that study: Stable hyperthyroidism was separated from ophthalmopathy by a model based on 13 V-J features.

This TCR was recovered from a man aged 25-45 years with Graves disease. The specimen was peripheral blood mononuclear cells (PBMCs), collected at new diagnosis, from a patient treated with antithyroid drugs. This chain connects TRBV6-1 to TRBJ1-1; D gene unclear. CDR3 DNA sequence: TGTGCCAGCAGTGAAGGGATCTACACTGAAGCTTTCTTT. Its protein product is CASSEGIYTEAFF.